This T cell receptor (beta chain) was identified in a study of blood T cells in healthy people across ages. Findings and caveats of the study: It was the long-lived donors that had more naive CD4+ cells and higher diversity than aged donors.

PCR was performed a second time for roughly 7 to 11 cycles using a sample-barcoded 5' primer and a J-beta primer mix. Via MiXCR, TCRdb re-called the 5' RACE reads, giving one row per CDR3 protein. In the table there are roughly 1.5 million distinct CDR3 sequences, around 40% of which are singletons. Per sample, no less than 5 micrograms of total RNA were extracted. Germline loops: CDR1 MDHEN, CDR2 SYDVKM. Trimming shortened V by 6 bases and J by 0 bases, and 12 bases separated the two germline ends. CDR3 length: 15 residues. About this clonotype itself: Its specificity is not known.

Sequencing was done on a sample of blood. The sequence came from a woman between 18 and 29 years old in good health. The gene calls are TRBV28 and TRBJ2-4; D is unresolved. The CDR3 bases are TGTGCCAGCAGCCACAACCAGTTAGCCAAAAACATTCAGTACTTC. As protein: CASSHNQLAKNIQYF.